These 3 T cell receptor beta chains came from one sample sequenced in a study of metastatic and nonmetastatic thyroid tumors. TCRdb re-processed the PCR reads through MiXCR. Here the sample spans 50,000 to 70,000 clones, about 3.8% being singletons. Patients were all untreated before their thyroid surgery. Specimen: blood. The source is a female donor with papillary thyroid cancer or a benign thyroid nodule (not recorded which). Some clones in this sample may be carry-over from other donors' samples.

In this sample, this clone turned up many times. The chain joins TRBV5-6 to TRBJ1-2, with a possible D match to TRBD1 (6 bases). This CDR3 contains 14 residues. Trimming cost V 4 bases and J 4 bases, with 14 bases left between them. CDR1 and CDR2 (germline): SGHDT, YYEEEE. CDR3 loop: CASSIFRTAYGYTF. The CDR3 DNA reads as TGTGCCAGCAGCATATTCCGGACAGCCTATGGCTACACCTTC.

A few counts support this clone. This chain links TRBV11-3 with TRBJ2-3, with D possibly being TRBD2 (6 bases). This CDR3 is 16 amino acids long. CDR1 SGHNT and CDR2 YENEEA come from the germline V gene. Trimming removed 6 bases at V and 3 bases at J, with 19 bases between. The CDR3, as DNA: TGTGCCAGCAGTCTCTTGGGCGGGGTAGCAACAGATACGCAGTATTTT. It encodes CASSLLGGVATDTQYF. The complete variable domain, with remaining parts taken from reference TRBV11-3 and TRBJ2-3, reads EAGVVQSPRYKIIEKKQPVAFWCNPISGHNTLYWYLQNLGQGPELLIRYENEEAVDDSQLPKDRFSAERLKGVDSTLKIQPAELGDSAVYLCASSLLGGVATDTQYFGPGTRLTVL.

This clone was recorded at least ten times. This sequence joins TRBV14 and TRBJ2-5, with D tentatively TRBD1 (6 bases). The V gene lost 0 bases and the J gene lost 5 bases, with 7 bases spanning the gap. This CDR3 comprises 13 residues. CDR1 SGHDN and CDR2 FVKESK come from the germline V gene. The CDR3: CASSQEQGETQYF. CDR3 nucleotide sequence: TGTGCCAGCAGCCAAGAACAGGGTGAGACCCAGTACTTC.